This T cell receptor beta chain was observed in a study of T-cell memory formation after mild COVID-19. The length of the CDR3 is 13 residues. Germline V gene data show CDR1 as DFQATT and CDR2 as SNEGSKA (reference sequence). Trimming shortened V by 2 bases and J by 2 bases, and 10 bases separated the two germline ends. TCRdb fed the 5' RACE reads into MiXCR, producing one record per CDR3 protein. The sample holds some 440,000 distinct CDR3 sequences; 25% are singletons and the top ten take under 15%. The sequenced material came from PBMCs or a T cell subset sorted from them (not recorded which). V is TRBV20-1 and J is TRBJ2-7; D remains unclear. The clonotype originates from an adult woman who had mild COVID-19 (a few samples of this study predate the infection). Cell type and time point are not known. The CDR3 loop reads CSARKTSAYEQYF. DNA for the CDR3: TGCAGTGCTAGAAAGACCAGCGCCTACGAGCAGTACTTC.